The entry below gives a single T cell receptor (beta chain) sequence along with its context. This entry comes from a study of blood T cells in healthy people across ages. A second PCR of about 6 to 11 cycles used a sample-barcoded 5' primer and a J-beta primer mix. TCRdb itself ran the 5' RACE reads through MiXCR, one entry per CDR3 protein. Of roughly 800,000 distinct CDR3 sequences listed, roughly 50% are singletons. Caucasian, healthy and from Russia, the donors were aged between roughly 6 and 100. The germline gives CDR1 SEHNR, CDR2 FQNEAQ (reference sequence). J gave up 5 bases and V 3 bases, and 13 bases lay outside the gene matches. The CDR3 is 17 residues long.

The rearrangement links TRBV7-9 to TRBJ2-4, with TRBD2 matching 7 bases. Sequencing was done on a sample of blood. This receptor was identified in a man at least 80 years old in good health. CDR3 sequence (DNA): TGTGCCAGCAGCTTCGACTGGCGGGAGCGGGTTCAAAACATTCAGTACTTC. Translated: CASSFDWRERVQNIQYF.